The rows below give T cell receptor beta chains drawn from one sample of a study of blood T cell repertoires in COVID-19. Only in-frame clones appear in the TCRdb table, and some are missing; sequencing was by immunoSEQ multiplex PCR. The sample records a few hundred thousand clones, around 86% being singletons. Material for sequencing was peripheral blood. The source is a human donor in a cohort sampled during active COVID-19. Both conserved end residues are part of each CDR3. Fields, in order: clone size, J gene, V gene, D gene, CDR3 protein, CDR3 DNA. A D gene is named only where the DNA matches it firmly. Rows give clone size only sometimes, using once, few, many, or a class for an expanded clone.

size: -
J: TRBJ2-1
V: TRBV18
D: TRBD2
CDR3: CASSPPGLAYNEQFF
DNA: TGTGCCAGCTCACCCCCCGGACTAGCGTACAATGAGCAGTTCTTC

size: -
J: TRBJ1-2
V: TRBV18
D: -
CDR3: CASSPRGDANYGYTF
DNA: TGTGCCAGCTCACCACGCGGAGATGCTAACTATGGCTACACCTTC

size: -
J: TRBJ2-2
V: TRBV7-2
D: TRBD2
CDR3: CASSYTAGGPLTGELFF
DNA: TGTGCCAGCAGCTACACAGCGGGGGGGCCCCTCACCGGGGAGCTGTTTTTT

size: -
J: TRBJ1-3
V: TRBV5-1
D: TRBD1
CDR3: CASSLGQGDSGNTIYF
DNA: TGCGCCAGCAGCTTGGGACAGGGCGACTCTGGAAACACCATATATTTT

size: -
J: TRBJ2-5
V: TRBV5-1
D: TRBD1
CDR3: CASSLLMTGAEETQYF
DNA: TGCGCCAGCAGCTTGTTAATGACAGGGGCTGAGGAGACCCAGTACTTC

size: -
J: TRBJ1-3
V: TRBV19
D: -
CDR3: CASSISGDRGNTIYF
DNA: TGTGCCAGTAGTATATCGGGAGACCGAGGAAACACCATATATTTT

size: -
J: TRBJ2-6
V: TRBV18
D: -
CDR3: CASSPQVSGANVLTF
DNA: TGTGCCAGCTCACCCCAGGTTTCTGGGGCCAACGTCCTGACTTTC

size: -
J: TRBJ2-3
V: TRBV6-5
D: -
CDR3: CASTLGPATDTQYF
DNA: TGTGCCAGCACCCTGGGGCCAGCGACAGATACGCAGTATTTT

size: once
J: TRBJ2-3
V: TRBV30
D: -
CDR3: CAWSISFLDTQYF
DNA: TGTGCCTGGAGTATATCCTTTCTGGATACGCAGTATTTT

size: once
J: TRBJ2-1
V: TRBV5-4
D: -
CDR3: CASSSGLRGTDEQFF
DNA: TGTGCCAGCAGTTCGGGATTGCGGGGCACCGATGAGCAGTTCTTC

size: -
J: TRBJ1-4
V: TRBV7-9
D: -
CDR3: CASTPSAGDNEKLFF
DNA: TGTGCCAGCACCCCATCGGCAGGGGATAATGAAAAACTGTTTTTT

size: -
J: TRBJ2-2
V: TRBV24-1
D: TRBD2
CDR3: CATARGAGELFF
DNA: TGTGCCACGGCCCGGGGGGCCGGGGAGCTGTTTTTT

size: -
J: TRBJ1-2
V: TRBV9
D: -
CDR3: CASSVDPGGYGYTF
DNA: TGTGCCAGCAGCGTAGACCCGGGGGGCTATGGCTACACCTTC

size: -
J: TRBJ2-7
V: TRBV11-2
D: TRBD2
CDR3: CASSFTGTSFGEQYF
DNA: TGTGCCAGCAGCTTCACCGGGACTAGCTTCGGCGAGCAGTACTTC

size: -
J: TRBJ2-5
V: TRBV9
D: -
CDR3: CASSVEKGGGPQETQYF
DNA: TGTGCCAGCAGCGTAGAAAAAGGAGGAGGACCACAAGAGACCCAGTACTTC

size: -
J: TRBJ2-2
V: TRBV9
D: TRBD1
CDR3: CASSASGGVSTGELFF
DNA: TGTGCCAGCAGCGCTTCAGGGGGAGTAAGCACCGGGGAGCTGTTTTTT

size: -
J: TRBJ2-7
V: TRBV19
D: TRBD2
CDR3: CASSITWTSGIYEQYF
DNA: TGTGCCAGTAGTATTACCTGGACTAGCGGGATTTACGAGCAGTACTTC

size: -
J: TRBJ2-5
V: TRBV5-1
D: -
CDR3: CASSLVKDSRSQETQYF
DNA: TGCGCCAGCAGCTTGGTGAAGGACAGCAGGAGCCAAGAGACCCAGTACTTC

size: -
J: TRBJ1-5
V: TRBV2
D: TRBD1
CDR3: CASSDIMRGHQPQHF
DNA: TGTGCCAGCAGTGATATCATGAGGGGGCATCAGCCCCAGCATTTT

size: -
J: TRBJ2-5
V: TRBV6-5
D: -
CDR3: CASSYSGIQETQYF
DNA: TGTGCCAGCAGTTACTCGGGCATACAAGAGACCCAGTACTTC

size: -
J: TRBJ1-4
V: TRBV6-5
D: -
CDR3: CASSPGEDNEKLFF
DNA: TGTGCCAGCAGTCCGGGGGAGGACAATGAAAAACTGTTTTTT

size: once
J: TRBJ2-6
V: TRBV4-1
D: -
CDR3: CASSHPGQPVLTF
DNA: TGCGCCAGCAGCCACCCCGGACAGCCCGTCCTGACTTTC

size: -
J: TRBJ2-2
V: TRBV4-1
D: TRBD2
CDR3: CASKGREDNTGELFF
DNA: TGCGCCAGCAAGGGGCGGGAGGACAACACCGGGGAGCTGTTTTTT

size: -
J: TRBJ2-1
V: TRBV7-2
D: TRBD2
CDR3: CASSVVLAGYGEQFF
DNA: TGTGCCAGCAGCGTGGTTCTAGCGGGGTATGGTGAGCAGTTCTTC

size: -
J: TRBJ1-2
V: TRBV4-1
D: -
CDR3: CASSPQATSGGYTF
DNA: TGCGCCAGCAGCCCGCAGGCGACGTCTGGTGGCTACACCTTC

size: -
J: TRBJ2-1
V: TRBV29-1
D: TRBD2
CDR3: CSVAIVLGAGVPSSYNEQFF
DNA: TGCAGCGTTGCGATCGTGTTGGGAGCGGGAGTTCCCAGCTCCTACAATGAGCAGTTCTTC

size: -
J: TRBJ1-3
V: TRBV19
D: -
CDR3: CASTVSFSGNTIYF
DNA: TGTGCCAGTACAGTTTCGTTCTCTGGAAACACCATATATTTT

size: -
J: TRBJ2-7
V: TRBV19
D: -
CDR3: CASSSGTQTYEQYF
DNA: TGTGCCAGTAGTAGCGGGACCCAGACCTACGAGCAGTACTTC

size: -
J: TRBJ2-2
V: TRBV19
D: -
CDR3: CASRVSLNTGELFF
DNA: TGTGCCAGTAGGGTAAGCCTCAACACCGGGGAGCTGTTTTTT

size: few
J: TRBJ1-1
V: TRBV11-2
D: -
CDR3: CASSLSGGTEAFF
DNA: TGTGCCAGCAGCTTATCGGGGGGAACTGAAGCTTTCTTT

size: -
J: TRBJ2-5
V: TRBV5-4
D: TRBD2
CDR3: CASSTGLAGDQETQYF
DNA: TGTGCCAGCAGCACGGGACTAGCGGGGGATCAAGAGACCCAGTACTTC

size: -
J: TRBJ2-1
V: TRBV4-2
D: -
CDR3: CASSQGPSQSLVYNEQFF
DNA: TGTGCCAGCAGCCAAGGGCCCTCACAGAGTCTCGTATACAATGAGCAGTTCTTC

size: -
J: TRBJ1-6
V: TRBV2
D: -
CDR3: CASRYSYNSPLHF
DNA: TGTGCCAGCCGGTACTCCTATAATTCACCCCTCCACTTT

size: -
J: TRBJ2-3
V: TRBV30
D: -
CDR3: CAWTSYVGGRRASRDNRAQYF
DNA: TGTGCCTGGACCTCATATGTTGGGGGCAGGCGGGCGTCAAGAGATAACCGCGCGCAGTATTTT

size: few
J: TRBJ1-1
V: TRBV9
D: TRBD1
CDR3: CASSVGDSLGTEAFF
DNA: TGTGCCAGCAGCGTAGGGGACAGCCTCGGCACTGAAGCTTTCTTT

size: once
J: TRBJ1-3
V: TRBV30
D: -
CDR3: CAWKLASGNTIYF
DNA: TGTGCCTGGAAGCTAGCCTCTGGAAACACCATATATTTT

size: -
J: TRBJ1-2
V: TRBV29-1
D: TRBD1
CDR3: CSVGATGALNYGYTF
DNA: TGCAGCGTTGGAGCCACAGGGGCCCTTAACTATGGCTACACCTTC

size: -
J: TRBJ2-6
V: TRBV2
D: -
CDR3: CASTQTRAGANVLTF
DNA: TGTGCCAGCACCCAAACCAGGGCTGGGGCCAACGTCCTGACTTTC

size: -
J: TRBJ1-2
V: TRBV15
D: TRBD1
CDR3: CATSTDQGAGIYGYTF
DNA: TGTGCCACCAGCACCGACCAGGGGGCCGGCATCTATGGCTACACCTTC

size: -
J: TRBJ1-4
V: TRBV30
D: -
CDR3: CAGTPGRGEKLFF
DNA: TGTGCCGGGACCCCGGGGCGGGGTGAAAAACTGTTTTTT

size: -
J: TRBJ2-1
V: TRBV7-3
D: TRBD2
CDR3: CASSPWGLAGGQQFF
DNA: TGTGCCAGCAGCCCTTGGGGACTAGCGGGAGGTCAGCAGTTCTTC

size: -
J: TRBJ2-4
V: TRBV28
D: TRBD1
CDR3: CASRGGQAANIQYF
DNA: TGTGCCAGCAGAGGAGGACAGGCCGCCAACATTCAGTACTTC

size: -
J: TRBJ1-3
V: TRBV28
D: -
CDR3: CASRIATGSSGNTIYF
DNA: TGTGCCAGCAGAATCGCCACAGGGAGCTCTGGAAACACCATATATTTT

size: few
J: TRBJ2-1
V: TRBV6-5
D: TRBD2
CDR3: CASTRLAYNEQFF
DNA: TGTGCCAGCACCCGACTAGCATACAATGAGCAGTTCTTC

size: few
J: TRBJ2-7
V: TRBV15
D: -
CDR3: CATSRVGGTYEQYF
DNA: TGTGCCACCAGCAGAGTGGGCGGGACCTACGAGCAGTACTTC

size: -
J: TRBJ1-6
V: TRBV21-1
D: -
CDR3: CASSKGGQGNSPLHF
DNA: TGTGCCAGCAGCAAAGGGGGGCAGGGTAATTCACCCCTCCACTTT

size: -
J: TRBJ2-7
V: TRBV18
D: TRBD1
CDR3: CASSPSTGEPYDEQYF
DNA: TGTGCCAGCTCACCATCTACAGGGGAGCCTTACGACGAGCAGTACTTC

size: once
J: TRBJ1-2
V: TRBV9
D: -
CDR3: CASSVERTGVYGYTF
DNA: TGTGCCAGCAGCGTAGAGAGGACGGGAGTCTATGGCTACACCTTC

size: -
J: TRBJ1-3
V: TRBV2
D: -
CDR3: CASSEPRGAGNTIYF
DNA: TGTGCCAGCAGTGAGCCCCGGGGAGCTGGAAACACCATATATTTT

size: many
J: TRBJ2-7
V: TRBV5-1
D: TRBD1
CDR3: CASSSDRGDRLGDEQYF
DNA: TGCGCCAGCAGCTCCGACAGGGGGGACCGACTGGGGGACGAGCAGTACTTC

size: -
J: TRBJ2-4
V: TRBV15
D: TRBD1
CDR3: CATSRSGTASVPLAKNIQYF
DNA: TGTGCCACCAGCAGATCCGGGACAGCCTCGGTTCCCCTAGCCAAAAACATTCAGTACTTC